The sequence of this T cell receptor (beta chain) was determined in a study of Ad26.COV2.S vaccination and SARS-CoV-2 variants. Study as a whole: The COV1001 Ad26.COV2.S trial arm included the donor. In the study, Ad26.COV2.S was injected intramuscularly once, or twice 56 days apart. Study observations and caveats: Breadth and depth estimates from TCRs may understate total T cell responses. Once vaccination had occurred, spike-specific CD8+ and CD4+ T cell responses reportedly showed substantial breadth.

With respect to this clone: Its matching antigen is unknown.

Profiling relied on immunoSEQ multiplex PCR, and the TCRdb table lists in-frame clones only, not all of them. This table holds about 430,000 clones, approximately 90% found once. As to treatment: roughly 19 received Ad26.COV2.S at low or high dose, single or two shots; roughly five received placebo; per-sample allocation not given. Material that was analyzed had been drawn on day 63 after the first vaccine or placebo injection. CDR3 length equals 15 residues. Germline lookup yields CDR1 MGHDK and CDR2 SYGVNS. V gave up 4 bases and J gave up 6 bases; unmatched junction bases: 7. The TCR comes from a person aged 18-60 years who received the Ad26.COV2.S COVID-19 vaccine or a placebo. The V call is TRBV25-1, the J call TRBJ1-2, with TRBD1 matching 11 bases. The specimen comprised peripheral blood, sampled in a trial of Ad26.COV2.S vaccine versus placebo. The CDR3 region is CASSGPGTGGDGYTF. The CDR3 DNA reads as TGTGCCAGCAGTGGCCCCGGGACAGGGGGTGATGGCTACACCTTC.